The sequence of this T cell receptor beta chain was determined in a study of identical twins (dated by TCRdb to about 2016). Background on the whole study: To test whether fetal clonotypes persist, the study used deep sequencing on TCR alpha and beta repertoires from monozygotic twins, unrelated adults of various ages, and cord blood. Replicate twin experiments were performed at different times using different library preparation protocols to rule out contamination.

Every donor was a healthy Caucasian. Three pairs of female monozygotic twins, all aged roughly 18 to 29 years, made up the twin cohort. Positive isolation kits from Invitrogen were used to isolate CD4+ and CD8+ T cell populations. From the cysteine up to the phenylalanine, the CDR3 has a length of 15 residues. The read is trimmed to its CDR3 DNA, 45 bases read in frame from base 1. CDR1 and CDR2, looked up from the germline V gene, are SGHVS and FQNEAQ. Trimming at the junction amounts to 0 bases on V and 5 bases on J, and the germline ends lie 11 bases apart. Library construction relied on 5' RACE. TCRdb records Illumina HiSeq 2000 as the sequencer. A universal primer binding site was added through template switching, and the final cDNA carried a unique molecular identifier so that TCR cDNA molecules could be counted accurately. Specific primers in the conserved constant-segment region were used to synthesize first-strand cDNA for TCR alpha and beta chains. To control for contamination, every cDNA library was double barcoded, receiving both a SMART-Mk sample barcode and Illumina barcodes. TruSeq adapter sequences along with Illumina sample barcodes were introduced in two successive PCR steps. TCR alpha and beta cDNA libraries were sequenced on the Illumina HiSeq platform with custom primers. Under the source paper's analysis protocol: Raw reads were processed with MiGEC to extract unique molecular identifiers, and MiXCR was used to determine CDR3 positions. Recombination models were inferred per individual with the repgenHMM and IGoR tools using an EM algorithm. The analysis of shared clonotypes was done with the tcR package in R, with sharing normalized by the product of cloneset sizes. To study raw recombination free of thymic and clonal selection effects, out-of-frame nonproductive sequences were analyzed. TCRdb trimmed public reads at Q25 via fastp, called clones via MiXCR and kept in-frame beta chains. For every CDR3 protein sequence, its rows merge into one entry that carries the most common genes and DNA. It is TCRdb's table, rather than the study itself, that gives the V and J calls and clone size. The sample records 270,000 or so distinct CDR3 sequences, 6.5% to 9.5% of which are singletons. The ten most abundant clones make up around 3% of the sample.

There are many counts of this clonotype. Its antigen target is currently unknown. The input lacks base qualities; no much larger clone sits a single base away. The paper's findings and limits, for the study overall: In beta out-of-frame sequences, excess twin sharing was weaker, because having fewer shared sequences lowered the signal-to-noise ratio. Compared with coincidental sharing between unrelated individuals, out-of-frame TCR alpha sequences shared between twins showed an excess of sequences with low generation probability. In monozygotic twins, out-of-frame TCR alpha sharing was systematically underestimated by recombination models, although the models agreed with sharing between unrelated individuals. Abundant cord blood beta clonotypes had fewer insertions, young adult naive repertoires showed a similar but weaker trend, and memory repertoires showed no such trend. Invariant T cells such as MAIT and iNKT could partly confound zero-insertion analyses, though diverse VJ usage argued against this for most clonotypes. Because the same donors could not be followed over many years, conclusions were based on cross-sectional statistical analysis.

In addition, the sample was reused for a study of yellow fever vaccine responses in identical twins. That second report states: The T cell response to vaccination in identical twins was reported by the authors to appear partly convergent and partly personalized. In identical twins, the study followed T cell clones that responded to the vaccine with precision.

The origin of this receptor is a woman aged 18-29 years in good health. The rearranged segments are TRBV7-8 and TRBJ2-1; TRBD1 is perhaps the D gene, given 6 matching bases. The sample consisted of CD8+ T cells sorted from blood. The CDR3 loop reads CASSLAYRANNEQFF. Read as DNA, the sequence is TGTGCCAGCAGCTTAGCATACAGGGCGAACAATGAGCAGTTCTTC.